This is a list of T cell receptor beta chains from one sample in a study of blood T cells in healthy people across ages. TCRdb redid the calling of the 5' RACE reads with MiXCR, one entry per CDR3 protein. The profile shows about 1.5 million distinct CDR3 sequences, 42% of them singletons. The specimen was blood. The receptors stem from a woman aged 18-29 years in good health. CDR3s include the opening cysteine and the closing phenylalanine or tryptophan. Each record gives: clone size, D gene, J gene, CDR3 length, V gene, CDR3 DNA, CDR3 protein. A D gene is named only where the DNA matches it firmly. Size values are once, few and many counts, or a class for expanded clones, and some rows have none.

>few|NA|TRBJ1-2|17|TRBV6-6
TGTGCCAGCAGTTACTTGAGTAACAGGGTGACCCTCTATGGCTACACCTTC
CASSYLSNRVTLYGYTF
>few|NA|TRBJ2-7|13|TRBV6-5
TGTGCCAGCAGTTTATTCTCCTACTACGAGCAGTACTTC
CASSLFSYYEQYF
>NA|TRBD2|TRBJ2-3|13|TRBV20-1
TGCAGTGCTACCCCGGGACTAGCGGATACGCAGTATTTT
CSATPGLADTQYF
>NA|NA|TRBJ1-5|15|TRBV27
TGTGCCAGCAGTTTAGGACAGAGCGATAATCAGCCCCAGCATTTT
CASSLGQSDNQPQHF
>many|NA|TRBJ1-2|15|TRBV5-1
TGCGCCAGCAGCTGGATTCAGGGTGGATCTGACGGCTACACCTTC
CASSWIQGGSDGYTF
>NA|TRBD2|TRBJ2-1|18|TRBV5-1
TGCGCCGGCAGCTTGAGTAGCGGGAGGGGGGTCTCCTACAATGAGCAGTTCTTC
CAGSLSSGRGVSYNEQFF
>few|TRBD1|TRBJ2-5|16|TRBV6-2/TRBV6-3
TGTGCCAGCAGGGGGACAGGGGGCAGATTCGTGGAGACCCAGTACTTC
CASRGTGGRFVETQYF
>NA|NA|TRBJ2-1|11|TRBV29-1
TGCAGCGTTCTCTCTGTCAATGAGCAGTTCTTC
CSVLSVNEQFF
>few|TRBD2|TRBJ2-7|14|TRBV7-6
TGTGCCAGCAGCTCACTAGCGGGAGTTAATGAGCAGTACTTC
CASSSLAGVNEQYF
>NA|NA|TRBJ2-2|14|TRBV27
TGTGCCAGCAGCCTCACCCGGGGGACCGGGGAGCTGTTTTTT
CASSLTRGTGELFF
>NA|NA|TRBJ1-4|15|TRBV5-6
TGTGCCAGCATCCTCCGGGCAGCAACTAATGAAAAACTGTTTTTT
CASILRAATNEKLFF
>NA|NA|TRBJ2-3|15|TRBV6-2/TRBV6-3
TGTGCCAGCAGTTCCCAGGGGGGAAACACAGATACGCAGTATTTT
CASSSQGGNTDTQYF
>once|NA|TRBJ2-7|15|TRBV4-1
TGCGCCAGCAGCCAAGTAAACAGGAGGGCCGACGAGCAGTACTTC
CASSQVNRRADEQYF
>few|TRBD2|TRBJ2-7|13|TRBV29-1
TGCAGCGTCACTAGCGGGAGTGTTGGCGAGCAGTACTTC
CSVTSGSVGEQYF
>NA|NA|TRBJ2-1|15|TRBV12-3/TRBV12-4
TGTGCCAGCAGTTTAGACAGAGCAGCCTACAATGAGCAGTTCTTC
CASSLDRAAYNEQFF
>NA|NA|TRBJ2-7|13|TRBV2
TGTGCCAGCACCGGAGTTGCTGACTACGAGCAGTACTTC
CASTGVADYEQYF
>NA|NA|TRBJ1-3|15|TRBV12-3/TRBV12-4
TGTGCCAGCAGCCCGGAGACAGTCTCTGGAAACACCATATATTTT
CASSPETVSGNTIYF
>NA|NA|TRBJ1-2|12|TRBV25-1
TGTGCCAGCAGTGTCCGGTCGGGCGGCTACACCTTC
CASSVRSGGYTF
>few|NA|TRBJ2-7|14|TRBV7-9
TGTGCCAGCAGCTTACCCCTAGGAAATTACGAGCAGTACTTC
CASSLPLGNYEQYF
>NA|NA|TRBJ2-7|13|TRBV20-1
TGCAGTGCCCCGGACGGCGGAACCTACGAGCAGTACTTC
CSAPDGGTYEQYF
>NA|TRBD1|TRBJ1-2|16|TRBV9
TGTGCCAGCAGCGTCGATAACAGGGGGCGCGGGTATGGCTACACCTTC
CASSVDNRGRGYGYTF
>NA|TRBD1|TRBJ2-5|13|TRBV5-1
TGCGCCAGCAGCTTGGACCGGCAGGGGGCCCAGTACTTC
CASSLDRQGAQYF
>NA|NA|TRBJ1-2|13|TRBV12-3/TRBV12-4
TGTGCCAGCAGCTGGACAGAGTACTATGGCTACACCTTC
CASSWTEYYGYTF
>many|NA|TRBJ2-7|13|TRBV18
TGTGCCAGCTCACCGGACTCAGGCACTCGGCAGTACTTC
CASSPDSGTRQYF
>NA|TRBD1|TRBJ2-7|15|TRBV5-1
TGCGCCAGCAGCATGACAGGGGGCAACACCTACGAGCAGTACTTC
CASSMTGGNTYEQYF
>NA|NA|TRBJ2-7|13|TRBV28
TGTGCCAGCAGTCGGGTGGGTTACTACGAGCAGTACTTC
CASSRVGYYEQYF
>NA|NA|TRBJ1-1|12|TRBV30
TGTGCCTGGAGTCCACAGTACACTGAAGCTTTCTTT
CAWSPQYTEAFF
>NA|NA|TRBJ2-3|11|TRBV12-3/TRBV12-4
TGTGCCAGCGGGACTTCAGATACGCAGTATTTT
CASGTSDTQYF
>NA|TRBD2|TRBJ2-1|15|TRBV6-5
TGTGCCAGCAGTTACTCGAATGCGGGAGTCAATGAGCAGTTCTTC
CASSYSNAGVNEQFF
>once|NA|TRBJ1-1|15|TRBV28
TGTGCCAGCAGTCCTACGGACAGCATGAACACTGAAGCTTTCTTT
CASSPTDSMNTEAFF
>few|TRBD2|TRBJ2-7|17|TRBV4-2
TGTGCCAGCAGCCCCGAGACTAGCGGGGGGATTCGCGACGAGCAGTACTTC
CASSPETSGGIRDEQYF
>few|TRBD1|TRBJ2-5|13|TRBV29-1
TGCAGCGTTGATGCCGGACAGGGTCAGACCCAGTACTTC
CSVDAGQGQTQYF
>NA|TRBD2|TRBJ2-1|19|TRBV5-1
TGCGCCAGCAGCCTTACGGCTCTAGCGGGGGGACAGCGTATGGGGGAGCAGTTCTTC
CASSLTALAGGQRMGEQFF
>NA|TRBD1|TRBJ2-4|14|TRBV12-3/TRBV12-4
TGTGCCAGCAGCTCGGACAGGGGTAAAAACATTCAGTACTTC
CASSSDRGKNIQYF
>NA|NA|TRBJ2-3|14|TRBV11-2
TGTGCCAGCAGCTTAGATCGACTAGTAGATACGCAGTATTTT
CASSLDRLVDTQYF
>NA|NA|TRBJ1-1|13|TRBV5-1
TGCGCCAGCAGAGACAGCATGAACACTGAAGCTTTCTTT
CASRDSMNTEAFF